The rows below give T cell receptor beta chains drawn from one sample of a study of early T cells in non-severe SARS-CoV-2 infection. TCRdb analysed the 5' RACE reads with MiXCR anew, one entry per CDR3 protein. The profile shows 50,000 to 65,000 distinct CDR3 sequences, around 8.4% of them singletons. The sequenced sample was whole blood. The receptors were sampled from an adult who was a healthcare worker with PCR-confirmed SARS-CoV-2 infection or an uninfected control (not recorded which). CDR3s include the opening cysteine and the closing phenylalanine or tryptophan. The D gene is left open where the match is weak. Rows give clone size only sometimes, using once, few, many, or a class for an expanded clone.

d_call clone_size v_call cdr3_aa
- many TRBV5-5 CASIASGTDTQYF
- many TRBV5-1 CASSLGDRPEAFF
- - TRBV29-1 CSGGFPGAEAFF
TRBD2 many TRBV4-2 CASSQDGASGGADTQYF
- many TRBV23-1 CASSQDFPRTNQPQHF
- many TRBV6-6 CASSGSYPNTEAFF
- many TRBV7-2 CASSLMASTDTQYF
- many TRBV18 CASSPRGQYDNEQFF
- many TRBV9 CASSVIGGTGETQYF
- many TRBV6-5 CASTRITGSYNEQFF
- many TRBV29-1 CSVGDANNEQFF
- many TRBV29-1 CSVVSFTDTQYF
- few TRBV7-6 CASSLVGTDTQYF
- many TRBV11-2 CASSSPPGLPSGELFF
- many TRBV29-1 CSVVGGNYEQYF
- many TRBV6-1 CASRDYLNSPLHF
- many TRBV7-9 CASSDPWQGYNEQFF
- - TRBV10-1 CASSVGRDYNSPLHF
TRBD1 few TRBV18 CASSLQQGAFNEKLFF
- - TRBV30 CAWSVLRGYEQYF
- - TRBV27 CASSLVRILNQPQHF
TRBD2 many TRBV24-1 CATSRTSGPYNEQFF
TRBD1 many TRBV30 CAWRSQGVPTGELFF
TRBD2 many TRBV4-3 CASSQVVVGRREKGDTQYF
TRBD1 many TRBV12-3/TRBV12-4 CASSLRTGIEAFF
- many TRBV20-1 CSARAILGYNEQFF
- many TRBV16 CASSQLRQETQYF
TRBD2 many TRBV11-3 CASSLGLLAGYNEQFF
- - TRBV11-2 CASSPMVANYGYTF
TRBD2 - TRBV4-2 CASSPGLTKNIQYF
- - TRBV20-1 CSARGTGDSYEQYF
TRBD1 many TRBV3-1 CASSQRDRGNEKLFF
- - TRBV7-9 CASRPPRQERGYTF
TRBD2 - TRBV7-6 CASSRLAGEIQETQYF
- many TRBV4-3 CASSQGRDLNYEQYF
- many TRBV30 CAWSMSGVGNTIYF
TRBD1 few TRBV6-1 CASSKRTGAADTQYF
- many TRBV9 CASSVDPAATYEQYF
- many TRBV5-1 CASSLASGDTEAFF
- many TRBV29-1 CSGTHTPETQYF
- many TRBV20-1 CSATDSRGWTEAFF
- - TRBV6-1 CATNPYNEQFF